These 9 T cell receptor beta chains originate from one sample sequenced in a study of preoperative IRX-2 immunotherapy in early breast cancer. The treatment: preoperative locoregional IRX-2 cytokine immunotherapy. The table came from immunoSEQ multiplex PCR; TCRdb's copy has only in-frame clones and leaves some out. The sample yields about 32,000 clones, roughly 80% seen once. Sequencing used lymph node tissue, obtained from a patient treated with IRX-2 immunotherapy. The receptors here all came from a human donor with breast cancer.

The rearrangement joins TRBV19 to TRBJ2-7, with a tentative D call TRBD2 (6 bases). V was clipped by 10 bases and J by 6 bases, with 16 bases between them. This CDR3 is 12 amino acids long. Per the germline V gene, CDR1 is LNHDA and CDR2 is SQIVND (reference sequence). CDR3 sequence reads: CATWGGGVEQYF. The CDR3 nucleotides read TGTGCCACCTGGGGTGGCGGGGTCGAGCAGTACTTC.

The chain couples TRBV5-1 to TRBJ2-5; D is perhaps TRBD2 (7 bases). V gave up 4 bases and J gave up 2 bases, with 15 bases separating them. CDR3 length: 15 residues. Germline CDR1 reads SGHRS; CDR2 reads YFSETQ. In DNA form, the CDR3 reads TGCGCCAGCAGCCTATTAGGGGGGGATCAAGAGACCCAGTACTTC. Its protein is CASSLLGGDQETQYF.

The chain combines TRBV6-8 with TRBJ1-5; D call uncertain. The germline gives CDR1 MNHGY, CDR2 SAAAGT. The CDR3 loop spans 16 amino acids. V shed 5 bases and J shed 7 bases, with 21 bases lying between them. CDR3 protein: CASSDVLNQFRQPQHF. The CDR3 bases are TGTGCCAGCAGTGACGTCCTCAACCAGTTTCGACAGCCCCAGCATTTT.

This clone was detected a few times. This specimen includes other DNA sequences encoding the same CDR3. The chain couples TRBV6-8 to TRBJ1-1; D is uncertain. This CDR3 has 14 amino acids. The germline CDR1 and CDR2 sequences are MNHGY and SAAAGT. The ends were cut back, 0 bases at V and 1 base at J, with 6 bases in the middle. In DNA form, the CDR3 reads TGTGCCAGCAGTTACTCAGGTGGGAACACTGAAGCTTTCTTT. It is translated as CASSYSGGNTEAFF.

V and J are TRBV6-8 and TRBJ2-2; TRBD2 aligns across 10 bases. The CDR3 consists of 16 residues. Germline CDR1 and CDR2: MNHGY and SAAAGT. The V gene end was trimmed by 10 bases and the J gene end by 7 bases; junction bases not matched to a gene: 15. The DNA of the CDR3 is TGTGCCATCACCCCTACTAGCGGGATCACCCTCGGGGAGCTGTTTTTT. Protein: CAITPTSGITLGELFF.

The V call is TRBV18, the J call TRBJ2-2; the D gene could be TRBD1 or TRBD2 (7 bases each). With 6 bases removed from V and 1 base from J, the gap between germline ends came to 18 bases. This CDR3 has 17 amino acids. CDR1 and CDR2 from the germline V gene are KGHSH and LQKENI. CDR3 nucleotides: TGTGCCAGCTCCCCTAGTATCAGGGGGGGGAACACCGGGGAGCTGTTTTTT. Translated: CASSPSIRGGNTGELFF.

The chain combines TRBV19 with TRBJ1-5; D is ambiguous. The V end was cut by 6 bases, the J end by 4 bases, with 10 bases between. Per the germline V gene, CDR1 is LNHDA and CDR2 is SQIVND (reference sequence). CDR3 size: 13 residues. The DNA for the CDR3 is TGTGCCAGTAGCCCGGACGGAAATCAGCCCCAGCATTTT. Protein product: CASSPDGNQPQHF.

This clone was seen a few times. V gene TRBV18 combines with J gene TRBJ2-5, with D uncertain. The germline CDR1 and CDR2 sequences are KGHSH and LQKENI. The germline V and J ends were trimmed by 3 bases and 3 bases, with 5 bases remaining between them. The CDR3 is made up of 12 amino acids. Here the CDR3 reads CASSPVEETQYF. The CDR3 region has the DNA TGTGCCAGCTCACCGGTGGAAGAGACCCAGTACTTC.

V gene TRBV7-7 combines with J gene TRBJ2-5; D remains unclear. V was shortened by 5 bases and J by 5 bases, with 15 bases between the two germline ends. Germline V gives CDR1 SSHAT, CDR2 FNYEAQ (reference sequence). The CDR3 totals 14 residues. The CDR3 nucleotides read TGTGCCAGCAGCCCCGGGCCTTCGAGGGAGACCCAGTACTTC. Translating it yields CASSPGPSRETQYF.